The T cell receptor (beta chain) under discussion was sequenced for a study of blood T cell repertoires in COVID-19. The CDR3 extends over 17 amino acids. V dropped 7 bases and J dropped 4; count of bases not matched to a gene: 11. Germline loops: CDR1 SGHRS, CDR2 YFSETQ. Method: immunoSEQ multiplex PCR; TCRdb's copy keeps in-frame clones and lacks some. The data hold hundreds of thousands of clones, with around 87% observed a single time. This TCR was recovered from a woman aged 45-60 years who had recovered from COVID-19. Sequencing input: peripheral blood. The chain joins TRBV5-1 to TRBJ2-3, with TRBD2 identical over 14 bases. In DNA form, the CDR3 reads TGCGCCAGCGGGCGAGGACTAGCGGGGGGCATGGCAGATACGCAGTATTTT. It encodes CASGRGLAGGMADTQYF.